The 9 T cell receptor beta chains presented below share a single source sample, sequenced in a study of blood T cell repertoires in COVID-19. Sequencing used immunoSEQ multiplex PCR; TCRdb keeps in-frame clones, though not all of them. The table lists 270,000 or so clones, roughly 80% of them singletons. Material: peripheral blood. The receptors shown here come from a human donor with COVID-19, enrolled during active disease. The donor label of this sample is uncertain.

The rearrangement links TRBV5-1 to TRBJ1-1; possibly TRBD1 for D (5 bases). The CDR3 is made up of 14 amino acids. Germline V gene data show CDR1 as SGHRS and CDR2 as YFSETQ. Trimming took 6 bases from V and 2 from J, leaving 14 bases between them. CDR3 sequence (DNA): TGCGCCAGCACCGGTGGGGCTTTAAACACTGAAGCTTTCTTT. This gives the protein CASTGGALNTEAFF.

Here the CDR3 reads CSLWGGTSTDTQYF. CDR3 nucleotides: TGCAGCCTCTGGGGCGGAACTAGCACAGATACGCAGTATTTT. This chain links TRBV29-1 with TRBJ2-3; possible D gene TRBD1, 5 bases. The V gene's germline CDR1 is SQVTM and CDR2 ANQGSEA. V was trimmed by 8 bases and J by 0 bases, leaving 15 bases between them. CDR3 length: 14 amino acids.

The chain couples TRBV9 to TRBJ1-3; D unclear. Germline V CDR1 and CDR2: SGDLS, YYNGEE. Trimming took 0 bases from V and 0 from J, leaving 7 bases between them. The CDR3 runs 15 residues. The CDR3 reads CASSVETDSGNTIYF. For the CDR3, the DNA is TGTGCCAGCAGCGTAGAAACTGACTCTGGAAACACCATATATTTT.

The CDR3: CASSLHDRPTYYGYTF. The CDR3 nucleotides are TGTGCCAGCAGCCTACACGACAGGCCGACATACTATGGCTACACCTTC. This chain uses TRBV5-4 with TRBJ1-2; D might be TRBD1 (6 bases). Looked up from germline, CDR1 is SGHNT and CDR2 is YYREEE (reference sequence). V lost 4 bases to trimming and J lost 3 bases, with 19 bases between them. CDR3 size: 16 residues.

The chain couples TRBV15 to TRBJ2-7; 10 positions match TRBD1. There are 14 residues in the CDR3. Trimming at V came to 3 bases and at J to 7 bases, leaving 6 bases not matched to a gene. CDR1 is LNHNV and CDR2 is YYDKDF in the germline V gene (reference sequence). CDR3 bases: TGTGCCACCAGCAGTGACAGGGGGCGGCGGGAGCAGTACTTC. Its translation: CATSSDRGRREQYF. Filled out from reference TRBV15 and TRBJ2-7, the complete variable domain reads DAMVIQNPRYQVTQFGKPVTLSCSQTLNHNVMYWYQQKSSQAPKLLFHYYDKDFNNEADTPDNFQSRRPNTSFCFLDIRSPGLGDTAMYLCATSSDRGRREQYFGPGTRLTVT.

The rearrangement uses TRBV7-2 and TRBJ2-1, with D unresolved. CDR3 length equals 15 residues. V was clipped by 3 bases and J by 2 bases, with 11 bases between them. Germline V gene data show CDR1 as SGHTA and CDR2 as FQGNSA. The CDR3 loop reads CASSLRSAPYNEQFF. CDR3 sequence (DNA): TGTGCCAGCAGCTTGAGGAGTGCCCCCTACAATGAGCAGTTCTTC.

The chain couples TRBV5-8 to TRBJ1-2; possible D gene TRBD1, 5 bases. Trimming took off 4 bases at V and 8 bases at J, with 12 bases between the two ends. The CDR3 runs 12 residues. CDR1 SGHTS and CDR2 YDEGEE come from the germline V gene. The CDR3 spells CASSPGVRGYTF. The CDR3 DNA follows: TGTGCCAGCAGCCCGGGGGTGCGGGGCTACACCTTC.

The sample holds one count of this clone. This chain joins TRBV2 and TRBJ2-2; 9 positions match TRBD1. The CDR3 extends over 14 amino acids. The junction had 8 bases not matched to a gene; V was cut back by 9 bases and J by 6 bases. Germline V lookup: CDR1 SNHLY, CDR2 FYNNEI. The CDR3 region has the DNA TGTGCCAGTATAGGACAGGGGAGCGCCGGGGAGCTGTTTTTT. As protein: CASIGQGSAGELFF.

The chain employs TRBV9 and TRBJ1-5; D not resolved. In germline, CDR1 is SGDLS, CDR2 YYNGEE. V shed 2 bases and J shed 7 bases, with 13 bases lying between them. The CDR3 is made up of 14 amino acids. The CDR3 coding sequence is TGTGCCAGCAGCGTGGGCCCCGGATCCCAGCCCCAGCATTTT. Translation: CASSVGPGSQPQHF. Full variable domain (rest looked up from reference TRBV9 and TRBJ1-5): DSGVTQTPKHLITATGQRVTLRCSPRSGDLSVYWYQQSLDQGLQFLIQYYNGEERAKGNILERFSAQQFPDLHSELNLSSLELGDSALYFCASSVGPGSQPQHFGDGTRLSIL.